This TCR beta chain stems from a study of cytomegalovirus exposure and HLA in healthy donors. The PCR had 60 Vbeta and 13 Jbeta primers. Here immunoSEQ multiplex PCR was the method, and the copy in TCRdb shows in-frame clones only, minus some. The sample includes 100,000 to 150,000 clones, over 65% seen only once; the top ten take under 4.5%. This CDR3 has 13 residues. Germline values: CDR1 SGHDT, CDR2 YYEEEE. Losses at the gene ends were 4 bases for V and 5 bases for J; bases not matched to a gene: 3. Material for sequencing was PBMCs. The TCR originated in a man aged 40-49 years in good health and CMV-seropositive. The V gene is TRBV5-6, the J gene TRBJ2-1; TRBD2 matches 7 bases. The DNA of the CDR3 is TGTGCCAGCAGCCTTGGGGGGGACAATGAGCAGTTCTTC. This gives the protein CASSLGGDNEQFF. Together with reference TRBV5-6 and TRBJ2-1, the CDR3 gives the full variable domain: DAGVTQSPTHLIKTRGQQVTLRCSPKSGHDTVSWYQQALGQGPQFIFQYYEEEERQRGNFPDRFSGHQFPNYSSELNVNALLLGDSALYLCASSLGGDNEQFFGPGTRLTVL.